The 28 T cell receptor beta chains given below trace back to one sample, sequenced in a study of cytomegalovirus exposure and HLA in healthy donors. It was with 60 Vbeta and 13 Jbeta primers that the PCR ran. Assay used: immunoSEQ multiplex PCR; TCRdb lists only in-frame clones, some missing. Of 150,000 to 200,000 clones in the sample, around 82% are singletons; the top ten hold about 10%. The specimen was PBMCs. All receptors derive from a man in his forties or fifties in good health and CMV-seropositive.

V is TRBV30 and J is TRBJ2-3; D ambiguous. The CDR3 is 15 residues long. Trimming cost V 0 bases and J 2 bases, with 12 bases left between them. Germline assignment: CDR1 GTSNPN and CDR2 SVGIG (reference sequence). CDR3 in amino acids: CAWSVGRGNTDTQYF. The CDR3 DNA sequence: TGTGCCTGGAGTGTAGGTAGAGGAAACACAGATACGCAGTATTTT. Full variable domain (remainder filled in from reference TRBV30 and TRBJ2-3): SQTIHQWPATLVQPVGSPLSLECTVEGTSNPNLYWYRQAAGRGLQLLFYSVGIGQISSEVPQNLSASRPQDRQFILSSKKLLLSDSGFYLCAWSVGRGNTDTQYFGPGTRLTVL.

This clone showed up just once. The rearrangement uses TRBV6-1 and TRBJ1-2; D possibly corresponds to TRBD1 (6 bases). With 5 bases removed from V and 3 bases from J, the gap between germline ends came to 10 bases. This CDR3 has 13 residues. Germline assignment: CDR1 MNHNS and CDR2 SASEGT. CDR3 sequence (DNA): TGTGCCAGCAGTTATCACAGGGACTATGGCTACACCTTC. Translated: CASSYHRDYGYTF.

This clone was picked up a small number of times. V and J are TRBV10-3 and TRBJ2-1, with 14 positions matching TRBD2. The CDR3 runs to 15 residues. Looked up from germline, CDR1 is ENHRY and CDR2 is SYGVKD. With 7 bases clipped from V and 9 bases from J, the junction kept 8 bases outside the gene matches. The CDR3 nucleotides are TGTGCCATCACGGGACTAGCGGGAGCCCTTGGTGAGCAGTTCTTC. The encoded protein is CAITGLAGALGEQFF.

In its sample, this clone was seen a few times. V usage is TRBV15 and J usage is TRBJ1-2; TRBD1 aligns across 10 bases. The CDR3 runs to 15 residues. Looked up from germline, CDR1 is LNHNV and CDR2 is YYDKDF (reference sequence). J was trimmed by 2 bases and V by 3 bases; bases with no gene match: 3. The CDR3 loop is CATSSPGQGNYGYTF. The DNA for the CDR3 is TGTGCCACCAGCAGCCCGGGACAGGGGAACTATGGCTACACCTTC.

V usage is TRBV6-5 and J usage is TRBJ1-1; D not resolved. V gave up 2 bases and J gave up 1 base, with 11 bases separating them. This CDR3 region has 15 residues. Germline values: CDR1 MNHEY, CDR2 SVGAGI. The CDR3 spells CASSYNGLPNTEAFF. CDR3 nucleotide sequence: TGTGCCAGCAGTTACAATGGACTGCCGAACACTGAAGCTTTCTTT.

The chain carries TRBV30 and TRBJ2-5; TRBD2 matches 9 bases. The germline CDR1 and CDR2 sequences are GTSNPN and SVGIG (reference sequence). Losses at the gene ends were 8 bases for V and 5 bases for J; bases not matched to a gene: 9. The CDR3 runs to 13 residues. The CDR3 spells CALGEREVETQYF. Here the CDR3 DNA reads TGTGCCCTTGGAGAGCGGGAGGTCGAGACCCAGTACTTC.

A few counts support this clone. The genes are TRBV4-1 and TRBJ2-1; 12 positions agree with TRBD2. The CDR3 spans 16 residues. The germline gives CDR1 MGHRA, CDR2 YSYEKL. V was clipped by 3 bases and J by 6 bases; unmatched bases: 6. The CDR3 protein is CASSQPTSGGSNEQFF. The CDR3 region has the DNA TGCGCCAGCAGCCAGCCCACTAGCGGGGGGTCCAATGAGCAGTTCTTC.

This clone was recorded once. Additional DNA sequences in this sample encode the identical CDR3. The rearrangement links TRBV4-1 to TRBJ2-7; 11 bases are a match to TRBD1. Per the germline V gene, CDR1 is MGHRA and CDR2 is YSYEKL. V was pared by 0 bases and J by 6 bases, with 4 bases of the junction left unmatched. There are 15 residues in the CDR3. In DNA form, the CDR3 reads TGCGCCAGCAGCCAAGATGGACAGGGGGCATTCGAGCAGTACTTC. Protein: CASSQDGQGAFEQYF.

This sequence joins TRBV19 and TRBJ2-7; tentative D call: TRBD1 (6 bases). The CDR3 spans 13 residues. With 2 bases removed from V and 5 bases from J, the gap between germline ends came to 10 bases. Per the germline V gene, CDR1 is LNHDA and CDR2 is SQIVND (reference sequence). The DNA for the CDR3 is TGTGCCAGTAGTATATTAGCAGGGGACGAGCAGTACTTC. The encoded protein is CASSILAGDEQYF. Supplemented by reference TRBV19 and TRBJ2-7, the full variable domain reads DGGITQSPKYLFRKEGQNVTLSCEQNLNHDAMYWYRQDPGQGLRLIYYSQIVNDFQKGDIAEGYSVSREKKESFPLTVTSAQKNPTAFYLCASSILAGDEQYFGPGTRLTVT.

Only one count was recorded for this clone. This chain links TRBV5-1 with TRBJ1-4; no clear D gene. Germline V gene data show CDR1 as SGHRS and CDR2 as YFSETQ. Trimming shortened V by 4 bases and J by 5 bases, and 15 bases separated the two germline ends. This CDR3 contains 15 residues. In DNA, the CDR3 is TGCGCCAGCAGCCCCAGACAAGGCCGGAATGAAAAACTGTTTTTT. As protein: CASSPRQGRNEKLFF.

The chain joins TRBV29-1 to TRBJ2-1; 11 nucleotides agree with TRBD2. After removal of 5 bases from V and 5 bases from J, the junction contained 5 bases not matched to a gene. Germline lookup yields CDR1 SQVTM and CDR2 ANQGSEA. This CDR3 region has 14 residues. The CDR3 is CSVSTSGSDNEQFF. CDR3 nucleotide sequence: TGCAGCGTTTCTACTAGCGGGAGCGACAATGAGCAGTTCTTC.

The rearrangement joins TRBV29-1 to TRBJ2-5, with D uncertain. The CDR3 covers 11 residues. The V end lost 7 bases, the J end lost 4 bases, and 10 bases lay between the germline ends. Germline V gene lookup returns CDR1 SQVTM and CDR2 ANQGSEA. The CDR3 is CSDRHGETQYF. The CDR3 DNA reads as TGCAGCGACCGCCACGGAGAGACCCAGTACTTC. The full variable domain, with the rest looked up from reference TRBV29-1 and TRBJ2-5, is SAVISQKPSRDICQRGTSLTIQCQVDSQVTMMFWYRQQPGQSLTLIATANQGSEATYESGFVIDKFPISRPNLTFSTLTVSNMSPEDSSIYLCSDRHGETQYFGPGTRLLVL.

This chain connects TRBV10-3 to TRBJ2-4; D possibly corresponds to TRBD1 (6 bases). Trimming stripped 2 bases from V and 0 bases from J, with 8 bases between. Per the germline V gene, CDR1 is ENHRY and CDR2 is SYGVKD. The CDR3 is made up of 15 amino acids. This CDR3 is CAISERTVAKNIQYF. DNA for the CDR3: TGTGCCATCAGTGAGAGGACAGTAGCCAAAAACATTCAGTACTTC.

The rearrangement links TRBV6-5 to TRBJ2-7; 7 bases match TRBD2. The J segment lost 0 bases and the V segment lost 2 bases, leaving 1 base of the junction unmatched. The CDR3 runs to 14 residues. Looked up from germline, CDR1 is MNHEY and CDR2 is SVGAGI. DNA of the CDR3: TGTGCCAGCAGTTACCTAGCGGACTCCTACGAGCAGTACTTC. This encodes CASSYLADSYEQYF.

V and J are TRBV11-1 and TRBJ1-1; D call uncertain. Per the germline V gene, CDR1 is SGHAT and CDR2 is FQDESV (reference sequence). The CDR3 runs to 14 residues. Trimming pared 1 base from V and 3 bases from J, leaving 9 bases between. The CDR3 sequence: CASSLVSRYTEAFF. The CDR3 DNA reads TGTGCCAGCAGCTTAGTTTCGCGGTACACTGAAGCTTTCTTT.

The CDR3 sequence: CAISSSGGGETQYF. Written as DNA, the CDR3 is TGTGCCATCAGCTCTAGCGGGGGAGGGGAGACCCAGTACTTC. The rearrangement uses TRBV10-3 and TRBJ2-5, with 10 bases lining up with TRBD2. From germline, CDR1 is ENHRY and CDR2 SYGVKD. The CDR3 is made up of 14 amino acids. V shed 6 bases, J shed 5 bases, and the junction held 6 bases outside the gene matches.

The chain joins TRBV7-3 to TRBJ2-2; the D gene is possibly TRBD1 (6 bases). Trimming shortened V by 4 bases and J by 5 bases, and 11 bases separated the two germline ends. CDR3 length: 14 amino acids. CDR1 and CDR2 (germline): SGHTA, FQGTGA. CDR3: CASSSLQGTGELFF. As DNA, the CDR3 is TGTGCCAGCAGCTCCCTACAGGGAACCGGGGAGCTGTTTTTT.

The chain uses TRBV7-2 and TRBJ1-5; the D gene is possibly TRBD1 (6 bases). V lost 5 bases to trimming and J lost 10 bases, with 15 bases between them. The germline gives CDR1 SGHTA, CDR2 FQGNSA. The CDR3 loop spans 13 amino acids. The CDR3 reads CASSTDRTGPQHF. The CDR3, as DNA: TGTGCCAGCAGCACCGACAGGACCGGCCCCCAGCATTTT. Full variable domain (remainder filled in from reference TRBV7-2 and TRBJ1-5): GAGVSQSPSNKVTEKGKDVELRCDPISGHTALYWYRQSLGQGLEFLIYFQGNSAPDKSGLPSDRFSAERTGGSVSTLTIQRTQQEDSAVYLCASSTDRTGPQHFGDGTRLSIL.

J is TRBJ1-4 and V is TRBV27; D gene ambiguous. The germline V gene has CDR1 MNHEY and CDR2 SMNVEV (reference sequence). V was trimmed by 2 bases and J by 6 bases, leaving 10 bases between them. This CDR3 is built from 14 residues. The CDR3 protein is CASSLGGVDEKLFF. The CDR3, as DNA: TGTGCCAGCAGTTTAGGCGGGGTGGATGAAAAACTGTTTTTT.

The rearrangement links TRBV28 to TRBJ2-7; 10 positions match TRBD2. V shed 3 bases, J shed 6 bases, and the junction held 14 bases outside the gene matches. Germline loops: CDR1 MDHEN, CDR2 SYDVKM. This CDR3 contains 17 residues. The CDR3 nucleotides read TGTGCCAGCAGTTTTACTAGCGGGATCTCCCCAGGGGCCGAGCAGTACTTC. This translates into CASSFTSGISPGAEQYF. Full variable domain (rest looked up from reference TRBV28 and TRBJ2-7): DVKVTQSSRYLVKRTGEKVFLECVQDMDHENMFWYRQDPGLGLRLIYFSYDVKMKEKGDIPEGYSVSREKKERFSLILESASTNQTSMYLCASSFTSGISPGAEQYFGPGTRLTVT.

The chain uses TRBV9 and TRBJ1-1, with TRBD1 matching 8 bases. CDR1 SGDLS and CDR2 YYNGEE come from the germline V gene. With V trimmed by 2 bases and J by 1 base, 4 bases remained unmatched. The CDR3 has 15 residues. The CDR3 DNA follows: TGTGCCAGCAGCGTCAACAGGGGGGCGAACACTGAAGCTTTCTTT. Protein sequence: CASSVNRGANTEAFF. Full variable domain (remainder filled in from reference TRBV9 and TRBJ1-1): DSGVTQTPKHLITATGQRVTLRCSPRSGDLSVYWYQQSLDQGLQFLIQYYNGEERAKGNILERFSAQQFPDLHSELNLSSLELGDSALYFCASSVNRGANTEAFFGQGTRLTVV.

The V and J genes are TRBV19 and TRBJ2-2; 7 nucleotides match TRBD2. The CDR3 has 17 amino acids. Germline loops: CDR1 LNHDA, CDR2 SQIVND (reference sequence). V was clipped by 3 bases and J by 0 bases; unmatched bases: 7. DNA for the CDR3: TGTGCCAGTAGTATTTCAGCGGGGTCTACGAACACCGGGGAGCTGTTTTTT. This gives the protein CASSISAGSTNTGELFF.

This chain links TRBV28 with TRBJ1-6; 7 bases align to TRBD1. This CDR3 contains 17 residues. Trimming cost V 9 bases and J 0 bases; bases outside gene matches: 11. Germline CDR1 is MDHEN and CDR2 is SYDVKM. The CDR3 nucleotides read TGTGCCAGTACCGGGACAGATACAAACTCCTATAATTCACCCCTCCACTTT. This encodes CASTGTDTNSYNSPLHF.

The chain uses TRBV30 and TRBJ2-1; D may be TRBD1 (5 bases). Trimming removed 4 bases from V and 6 bases from J, with 22 bases in between. This CDR3 spans 16 amino acids. Germline CDR1 reads GTSNPN; CDR2 reads SVGIG (reference sequence). The CDR3: CAWTWAGGDRGNEQFF. Written as DNA, the CDR3 is TGTGCCTGGACCTGGGCAGGTGGCGATAGGGGCAATGAGCAGTTCTTC.

This rearrangement joins TRBV6-5 to TRBJ2-3; D gene unclear. Germline loops: CDR1 MNHEY, CDR2 SVGAGI. V gave up 5 bases and J gave up 9 bases, with 12 bases separating them. The CDR3 is made up of 12 amino acids. The CDR3 reads CASSPPRGTQYF. CDR3 sequence (DNA): TGTGCCAGCAGTCCCCCCCGAGGAACGCAGTATTTT.

The chain couples TRBV9 to TRBJ1-2; D possibly corresponds to TRBD1 (5 bases). This CDR3 has 13 residues. Germline CDR1 and CDR2: SGDLS and YYNGEE. Between the trimmed V and J ends, which lost 8 bases and 4 bases, there was a span of 15 bases. CDR3 residues: CASTVGGSYGYTF. For the CDR3, the DNA is TGTGCCAGTACCGTCGGGGGGAGCTATGGCTACACCTTC.

The V call is TRBV5-4, the J call TRBJ2-3; D perhaps matches TRBD1 (6 bases). Trimming left V 2 bases short and J 2 bases short, with 9 bases between. This CDR3 contains 14 residues. Germline V gene data show CDR1 as SGHNT and CDR2 as YYREEE (reference sequence). CDR3 nucleotide sequence: TGTGCCAGCAGCTTCCAGGGGAACACAGATACGCAGTATTTT. Translation gives CASSFQGNTDTQYF.

This rearrangement joins TRBV11-2 to TRBJ2-4; D possibly corresponds to TRBD2 (7 bases). The V and J ends lost 1 base and 8 bases respectively, with 18 bases between them. CDR1 and CDR2 from the germline V gene are SGHAT and FQNNGV. This CDR3 contains 16 residues. The DNA for the CDR3 is TGTGCCAGCAGCTTAGCCCCTTTGGGGGCGGGGGACATTCAGTACTTC. Translation: CASSLAPLGAGDIQYF.